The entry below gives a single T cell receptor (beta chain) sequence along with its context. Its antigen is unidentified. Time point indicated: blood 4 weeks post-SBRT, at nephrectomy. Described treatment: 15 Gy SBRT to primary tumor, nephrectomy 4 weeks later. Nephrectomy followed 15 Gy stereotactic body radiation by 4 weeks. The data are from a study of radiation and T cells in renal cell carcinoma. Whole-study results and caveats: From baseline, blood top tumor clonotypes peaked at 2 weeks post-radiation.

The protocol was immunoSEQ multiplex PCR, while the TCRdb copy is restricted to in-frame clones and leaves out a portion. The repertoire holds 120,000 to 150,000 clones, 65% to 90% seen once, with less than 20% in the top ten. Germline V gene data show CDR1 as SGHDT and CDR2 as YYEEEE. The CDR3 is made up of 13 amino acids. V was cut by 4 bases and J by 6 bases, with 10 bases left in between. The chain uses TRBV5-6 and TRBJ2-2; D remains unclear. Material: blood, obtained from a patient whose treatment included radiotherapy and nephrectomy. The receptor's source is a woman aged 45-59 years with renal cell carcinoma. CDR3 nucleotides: TGTGCCAGCAGCGATGTGGGGTCCGGGGAGCTGTTTTTT. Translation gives CASSDVGSGELFF.